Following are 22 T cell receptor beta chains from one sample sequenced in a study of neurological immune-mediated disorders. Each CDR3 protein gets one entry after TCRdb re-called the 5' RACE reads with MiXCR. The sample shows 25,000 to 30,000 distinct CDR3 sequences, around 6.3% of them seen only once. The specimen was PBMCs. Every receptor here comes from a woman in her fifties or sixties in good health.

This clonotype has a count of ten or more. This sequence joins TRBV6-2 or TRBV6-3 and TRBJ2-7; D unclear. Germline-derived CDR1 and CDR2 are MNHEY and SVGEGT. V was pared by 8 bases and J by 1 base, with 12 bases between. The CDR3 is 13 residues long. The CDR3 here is CASRDWKSYEQYF. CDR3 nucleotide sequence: TGTGCCAGCCGCGACTGGAAGTCCTACGAGCAGTACTTC.

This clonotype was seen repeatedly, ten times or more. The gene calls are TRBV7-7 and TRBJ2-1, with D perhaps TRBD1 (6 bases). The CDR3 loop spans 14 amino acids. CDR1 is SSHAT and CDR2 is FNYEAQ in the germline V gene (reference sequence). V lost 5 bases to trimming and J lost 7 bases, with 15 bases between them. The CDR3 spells CASSPLTGRNEQFF. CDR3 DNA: TGTGCCAGCAGCCCGCTGACAGGAAGGAATGAGCAGTTCTTC. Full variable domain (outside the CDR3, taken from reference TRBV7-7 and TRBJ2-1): GAGVSQSPRYKVTKRGQDVTLRCDPISSHATLYWYQQALGQGPEFLTYFNYEAQPDKSGLPSDRFSAERPEGSISTLTIQRTEQRDSAMYRCASSPLTGRNEQFFGPGTRLTVL.

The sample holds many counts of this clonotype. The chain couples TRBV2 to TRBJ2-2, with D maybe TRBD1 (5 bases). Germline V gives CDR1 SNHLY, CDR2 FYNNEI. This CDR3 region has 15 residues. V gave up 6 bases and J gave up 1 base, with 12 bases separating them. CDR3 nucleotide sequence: TGTGCCAGCAGAGAGACAGCCATGAACACCGGGGAGCTGTTTTTT. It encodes CASRETAMNTGELFF.

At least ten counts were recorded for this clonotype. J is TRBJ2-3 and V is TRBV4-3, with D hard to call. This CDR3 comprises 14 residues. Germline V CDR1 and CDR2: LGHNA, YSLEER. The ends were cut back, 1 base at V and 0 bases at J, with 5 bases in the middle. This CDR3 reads CASSQVTSTDTQYF. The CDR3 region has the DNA TGCGCCAGCAGCCAAGTGACTAGCACAGATACGCAGTATTTT.

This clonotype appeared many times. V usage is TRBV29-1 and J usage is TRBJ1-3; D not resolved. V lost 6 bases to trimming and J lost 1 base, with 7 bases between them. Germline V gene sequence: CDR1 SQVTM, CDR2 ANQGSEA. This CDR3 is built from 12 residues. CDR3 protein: CSVQISGNTIYF. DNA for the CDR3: TGCAGCGTCCAGATTTCTGGAAACACCATATATTTT. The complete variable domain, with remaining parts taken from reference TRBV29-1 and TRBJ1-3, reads SAVISQKPSRDICQRGTSLTIQCQVDSQVTMMFWYRQQPGQSLTLIATANQGSEATYESGFVIDKFPISRPNLTFSTLTVSNMSPEDSSIYLCSVQISGNTIYFGEGSWLTVV.

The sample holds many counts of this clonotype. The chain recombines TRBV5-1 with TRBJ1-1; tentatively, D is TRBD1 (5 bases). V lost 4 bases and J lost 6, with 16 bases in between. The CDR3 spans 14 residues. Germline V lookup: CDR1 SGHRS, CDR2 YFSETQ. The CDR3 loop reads CASSQRTIKAEAFF. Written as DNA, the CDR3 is TGCGCCAGCAGCCAGAGGACAATCAAGGCTGAAGCTTTCTTT.

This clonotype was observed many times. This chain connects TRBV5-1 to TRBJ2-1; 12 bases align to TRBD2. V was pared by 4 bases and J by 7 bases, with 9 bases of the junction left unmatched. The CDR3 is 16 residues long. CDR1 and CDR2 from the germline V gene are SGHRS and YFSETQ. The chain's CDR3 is CASSPGTSGLRNEQFF. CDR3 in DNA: TGCGCCAGCAGCCCCGGGACTAGCGGGCTTCGGAATGAGCAGTTCTTC. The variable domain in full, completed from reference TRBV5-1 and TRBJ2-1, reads KAGVTQTPRYLIKTRGQQVTLSCSPISGHRSVSWYQQTPGQGLQFLFEYFSETQRNKGNFPGRFSGRQFSNSRSEMNVSTLELGDSALYLCASSPGTSGLRNEQFFGPGTRLTVL.

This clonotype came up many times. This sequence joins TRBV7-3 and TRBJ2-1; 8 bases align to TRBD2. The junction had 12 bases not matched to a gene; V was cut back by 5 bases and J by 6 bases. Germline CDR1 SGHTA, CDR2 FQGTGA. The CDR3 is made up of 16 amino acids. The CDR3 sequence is CASSPNPGLDINEQFF. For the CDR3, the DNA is TGTGCCAGCAGCCCGAACCCGGGACTAGACATCAATGAGCAGTTCTTC.

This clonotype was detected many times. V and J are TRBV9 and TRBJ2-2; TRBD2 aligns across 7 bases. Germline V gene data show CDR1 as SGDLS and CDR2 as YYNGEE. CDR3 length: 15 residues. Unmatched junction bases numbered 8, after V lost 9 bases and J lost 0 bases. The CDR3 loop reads CATSKLATNTGELFF. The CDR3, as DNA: TGTGCCACCTCAAAACTAGCGACGAACACCGGGGAGCTGTTTTTT.

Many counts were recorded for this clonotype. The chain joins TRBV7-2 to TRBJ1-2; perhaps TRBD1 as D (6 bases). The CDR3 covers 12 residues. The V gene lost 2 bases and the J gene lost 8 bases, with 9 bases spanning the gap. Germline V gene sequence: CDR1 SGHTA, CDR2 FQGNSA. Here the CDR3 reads CASSLNREGYTF. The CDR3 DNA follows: TGTGCCAGCAGCTTAAACAGGGAGGGCTACACCTTC.

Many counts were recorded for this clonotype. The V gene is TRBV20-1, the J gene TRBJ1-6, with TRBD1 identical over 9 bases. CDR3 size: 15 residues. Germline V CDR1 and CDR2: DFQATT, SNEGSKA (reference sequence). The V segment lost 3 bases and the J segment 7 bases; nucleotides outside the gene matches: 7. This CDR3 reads CSASRGGQGNSPLHF. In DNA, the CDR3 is TGCAGTGCTAGCCGAGGGGGACAGGGAAATTCACCCCTCCACTTT.

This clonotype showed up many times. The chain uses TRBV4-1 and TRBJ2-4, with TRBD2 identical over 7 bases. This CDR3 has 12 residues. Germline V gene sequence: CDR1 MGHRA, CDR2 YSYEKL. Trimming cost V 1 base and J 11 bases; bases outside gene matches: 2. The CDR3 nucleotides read TGCGCCAGCAGCCAAGTAGGGAGGGTTCAGTACTTC. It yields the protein CASSQVGRVQYF.

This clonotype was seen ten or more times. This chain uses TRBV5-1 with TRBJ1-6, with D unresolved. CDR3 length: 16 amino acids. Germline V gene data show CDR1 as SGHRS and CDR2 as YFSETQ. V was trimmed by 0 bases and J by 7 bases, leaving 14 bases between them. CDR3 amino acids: CASSLEGGQLNSPLHF. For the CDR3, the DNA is TGCGCCAGCAGCTTGGAAGGTGGCCAGCTAAATTCACCCCTCCACTTT.

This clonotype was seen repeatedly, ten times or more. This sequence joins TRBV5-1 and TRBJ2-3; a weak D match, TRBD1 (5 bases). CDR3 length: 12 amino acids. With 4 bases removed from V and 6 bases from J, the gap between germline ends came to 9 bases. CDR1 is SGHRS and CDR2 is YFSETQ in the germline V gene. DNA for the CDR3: TGCGCCAGCAGCCCAGGGATTGATACGCAGTATTTT. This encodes CASSPGIDTQYF.

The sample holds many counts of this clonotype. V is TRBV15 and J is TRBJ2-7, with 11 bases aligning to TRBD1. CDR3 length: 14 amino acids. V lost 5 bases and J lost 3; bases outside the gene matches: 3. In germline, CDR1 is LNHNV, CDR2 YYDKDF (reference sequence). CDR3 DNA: TGTGCCACCAGCGCCGGGACAGGGGGCTACGAGCAGTACTTC. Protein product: CATSAGTGGYEQYF.

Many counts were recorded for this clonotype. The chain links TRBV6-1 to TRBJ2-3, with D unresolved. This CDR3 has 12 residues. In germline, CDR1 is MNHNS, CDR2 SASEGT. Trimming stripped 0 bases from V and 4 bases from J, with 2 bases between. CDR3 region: CASSEAPDTQYF. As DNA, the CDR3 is TGTGCCAGCAGTGAAGCGCCAGATACGCAGTATTTT.

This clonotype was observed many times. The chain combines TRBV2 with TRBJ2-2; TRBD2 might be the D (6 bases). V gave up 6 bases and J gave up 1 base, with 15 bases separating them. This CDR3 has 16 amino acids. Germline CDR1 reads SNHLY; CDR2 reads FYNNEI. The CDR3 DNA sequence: TGTGCCAGCAGCGATCAGGGACTCTGGAACACCGGGGAGCTGTTTTTT. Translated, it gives CASSDQGLWNTGELFF.

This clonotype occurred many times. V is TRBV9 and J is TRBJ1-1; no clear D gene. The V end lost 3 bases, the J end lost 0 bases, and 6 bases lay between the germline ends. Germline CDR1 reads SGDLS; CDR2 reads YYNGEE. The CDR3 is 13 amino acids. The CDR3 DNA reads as TGTGCCAGCAGCGACCGGTTGAACACTGAAGCTTTCTTT. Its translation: CASSDRLNTEAFF.

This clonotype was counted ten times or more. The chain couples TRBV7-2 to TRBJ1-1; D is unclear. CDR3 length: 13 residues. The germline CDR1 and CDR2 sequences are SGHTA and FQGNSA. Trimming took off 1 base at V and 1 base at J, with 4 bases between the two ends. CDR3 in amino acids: CASSLVRNTEAFF. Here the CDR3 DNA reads TGTGCCAGCAGCTTAGTTCGGAACACTGAAGCTTTCTTT. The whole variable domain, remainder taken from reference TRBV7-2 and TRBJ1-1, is GAGVSQSPSNKVTEKGKDVELRCDPISGHTALYWYRQSLGQGLEFLIYFQGNSAPDKSGLPSDRFSAERTGGSVSTLTIQRTQQEDSAVYLCASSLVRNTEAFFGQGTRLTVV.

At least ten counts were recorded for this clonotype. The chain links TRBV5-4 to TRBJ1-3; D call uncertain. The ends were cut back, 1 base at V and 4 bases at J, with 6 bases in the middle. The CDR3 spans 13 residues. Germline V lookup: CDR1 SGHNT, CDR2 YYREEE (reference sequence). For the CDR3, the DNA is TGTGCCAGCAGCTTGTACGCCGGAAACACCATATATTTT. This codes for CASSLYAGNTIYF.

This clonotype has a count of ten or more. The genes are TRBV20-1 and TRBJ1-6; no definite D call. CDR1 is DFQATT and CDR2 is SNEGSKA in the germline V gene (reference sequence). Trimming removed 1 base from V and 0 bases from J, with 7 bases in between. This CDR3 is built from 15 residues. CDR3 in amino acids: CSARVGSSYNSPLHF. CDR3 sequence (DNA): TGCAGTGCTAGAGTCGGAAGCTCCTATAATTCACCCCTCCACTTT.

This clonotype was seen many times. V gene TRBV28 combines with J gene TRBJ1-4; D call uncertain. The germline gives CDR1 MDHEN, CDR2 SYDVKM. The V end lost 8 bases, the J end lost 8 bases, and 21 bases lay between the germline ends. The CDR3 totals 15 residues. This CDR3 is CASSPAGGLREKLFF. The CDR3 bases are TGTGCCAGCTCCCCGGCCGGCGGTCTTCGCGAAAAACTGTTTTTT.